The 30 T cell receptor beta chains below come from one sample, sequenced in a study of a mutant IDH1 vaccine in newly diagnosed glioma. Generated by immunoSEQ multiplex PCR, the TCRdb table keeps only in-frame clones and is missing some. The sample yields tens of thousands of clones, approximately 80% seen once. As to time point: week 5, during vaccination. The investigators gave 300 ug of mutant IDH1 20-mer peptide in each vaccine dose, together with topical imiquimod. These receptors have no identified antigens. Source: PBMCs, taken from a glioma patient whose treatment included an IDH1 peptide vaccine. These receptor sequences come from a woman aged 18-29 years with glioma. Some clones in this sample may be carry-over from other donors' samples.

The genes are TRBV5-6 and TRBJ1-1; D uncertain. Germline CDR1 is SGHDT and CDR2 is YYEEEE. Trimming shortened V by 2 bases and J by 4 bases, and 15 bases separated the two germline ends. This CDR3 is built from 15 residues. This chain's CDR3 is CASSFDPEGFTEAFF. CDR3 bases: TGTGCCAGCAGCTTTGACCCCGAAGGGTTCACTGAAGCTTTCTTT.

The chain uses TRBV2 and TRBJ1-1, with D unresolved. Germline V CDR1 and CDR2: SNHLY, FYNNEI. Trimming removed 7 bases at V and 0 bases at J, with 12 bases between. The CDR3 runs to 14 residues. CDR3 DNA sequence: TGTGCCAGCACTCGACCCAACATGAACACTGAAGCTTTCTTT. Its translation: CASTRPNMNTEAFF.

CDR3 loop: CASSLAGPKSPHNSPLHF. As DNA, the CDR3 is TGTGCCAGCAGCTTGGCCGGGCCTAAGAGCCCCCATAATTCACCCCTCCACTTT. The rearrangement uses TRBV5-6 and TRBJ1-6; D gene ambiguous. CDR1 and CDR2 (germline): SGHDT, YYEEEE. With 0 bases removed from V and 5 bases from J, the gap between germline ends came to 18 bases. CDR3 length: 18 amino acids.

The V call is TRBV9, the J call TRBJ2-6; TRBD1 aligns across 7 bases. The length of the CDR3 is 19 residues. The V segment lost 3 bases and the J segment 1 base; nucleotides outside the gene matches: 13. Germline CDR1 SGDLS, CDR2 YYNGEE. For the CDR3, the DNA is TGTGCCAGCAGCGCAACCCCGGGACAGACGTTTTCTGGGGCCAACGTCCTGACTTTC. Amino acids: CASSATPGQTFSGANVLTF.

This clone came up once. This chain connects TRBV29-1 to TRBJ2-5; D not certain. Germline V CDR1 and CDR2: SQVTM, ANQGSEA. This CDR3 is built from 14 residues. V was cut by 7 bases and J by 2 bases, with 17 bases left in between. This chain's CDR3 is CSALPTWPQETQYF. For the CDR3, the DNA is TGCAGCGCTCTACCCACGTGGCCGCAAGAGACCCAGTACTTC.

This chain joins TRBV9 and TRBJ2-3, with D possibly TRBD2 on 6 matching bases. CDR3 size: 15 residues. V was shortened by 4 bases and J by 4 bases, with 16 bases between the two germline ends. CDR1 is SGDLS, CDR2 YYNGEE, per germline. CDR3 sequence (DNA): TGTGCCAGCAGCTCTCGGGGACTTAGAGCAGATACGCAGTATTTT. Protein product: CASSSRGLRADTQYF.

About this clone: Additional DNA sequences in this sample encode the identical CDR3. The chain combines TRBV2 with TRBJ2-4, with D possibly TRBD2 on 6 matching bases. Germline V gene lookup returns CDR1 SNHLY and CDR2 FYNNEI. CDR3 length: 11 residues. The V and J ends lost 2 bases and 15 bases respectively, with 11 bases between them. CDR3 DNA: TGTGCCAGCAGTGAAACTTGGGAGGCGTACTTC. Protein product: CASSETWEAYF. Together with reference TRBV2 and TRBJ2-4, the CDR3 gives the full variable domain: EPEVTQTPSHQVTQMGQEVILRCVPISNHLYFYWYRQILGQKVEFLVSFYNNEISEKSEIFDDQFSVERPDGSNFTLKIRSTKLEDSAMYFCASSETWEAYFGAGTRLSVL.

V is TRBV6-5 and J is TRBJ1-2; perhaps TRBD1 as D (5 bases). This CDR3 contains 13 residues. Germline loops: CDR1 MNHEY, CDR2 SVGAGI. V lost 5 bases, J lost 8 bases, and 15 bases lay in between. The CDR3 sequence: CASSTPGGNGYTF. In DNA form, the CDR3 reads TGTGCCAGCAGTACCCCTGGGGGTAACGGCTACACCTTC.

V and J are TRBV25-1 and TRBJ1-1; D remains ambiguous. Trimming stripped 2 bases from V and 4 bases from J, with 11 bases between. This CDR3 spans 14 amino acids. Germline CDR1 is MGHDK and CDR2 is SYGVNS. The CDR3 coding sequence is TGTGCCAGCAGTGAACCGGGTTGGGTCACTGAAGCTTTCTTT. Its protein is CASSEPGWVTEAFF.

This chain joins TRBV6-5 and TRBJ1-2; 7 nucleotides match TRBD1. J was trimmed by 0 bases and V by 2 bases; bases with no gene match: 3. This CDR3 region has 15 residues. From germline, CDR1 is MNHEY and CDR2 SVGAGI. CDR3 in amino acids: CASSYTGTANYGYTF. Here the CDR3 DNA reads TGTGCCAGCAGTTACACCGGGACAGCTAACTATGGCTACACCTTC.

This rearrangement joins TRBV10-3 to TRBJ1-3; D is perhaps TRBD1 (5 bases). The CDR3 consists of 14 residues. Germline values: CDR1 ENHRY, CDR2 SYGVKD. The V end lost 8 bases, the J end lost 4 bases, and 15 bases lay between the germline ends. In nucleotides, the CDR3 is TGTGCCATCGCCGGGGGGACCCACGGAAACACCATATATTTT. This translates into CAIAGGTHGNTIYF.

In this sample, this clone turned up a few times. This sequence joins TRBV7-3 and TRBJ2-7; no clear D. The CDR3 has 15 residues. Looked up from germline, CDR1 is SGHTA and CDR2 is FQGTGA. V was clipped by 4 bases and J by 3 bases, with 16 bases between them. Here the CDR3 DNA reads TGTGCCAGCAGCTCCCAAGGCGGAAAGGACTACGAGCAGTACTTC. This codes for CASSSQGGKDYEQYF.

The chain carries TRBV9 and TRBJ1-2; possible D gene TRBD1, 6 bases. The V and J ends lost 4 bases and 4 bases respectively, with 11 bases between them. This CDR3 comprises 13 residues. Germline V lookup: CDR1 SGDLS, CDR2 YYNGEE. CDR3 region: CASSKGGSYGYTF. In DNA form, the CDR3 reads TGTGCCAGCAGCAAAGGGGGGAGCTATGGCTACACCTTC.

This chain links TRBV10-1 with TRBJ1-1, with D perhaps matching TRBD1 (5 bases). The germline CDR1 and CDR2 sequences are WNHNN and SYGVQD (reference sequence). The V gene lost 4 bases and the J gene lost 1 base, with 19 bases spanning the gap. CDR3 length equals 17 residues. The CDR3 DNA reads TGCGCCAGCAGTGGAACGGGGCAACCTGGTCCGAACACTGAAGCTTTCTTT. Translating it yields CASSGTGQPGPNTEAFF.

This clone was counted a few times. This sequence joins TRBV7-2 and TRBJ1-5; 9 bases match TRBD1. Germline V gene lookup returns CDR1 SGHTA and CDR2 FQGNSA. V was pared by 6 bases and J by 7 bases, with 10 bases of the junction left unmatched. This CDR3 spans 15 amino acids. The DNA for the CDR3 is TGTGCCAGCAGTCCCCCCGGGACAGGGTTACAGCCCCAGCATTTT. This encodes CASSPPGTGLQPQHF.

This rearrangement joins TRBV5-6 to TRBJ1-2; D is possibly TRBD1 (6 bases). Trimming took 0 bases from V and 5 from J, leaving 11 bases between them. Germline V lookup: CDR1 SGHDT, CDR2 YYEEEE. The CDR3 is 14 amino acids. CDR3 residues: CASSLGRGGYGYTF. The CDR3, as DNA: TGTGCCAGCAGCTTGGGCAGGGGTGGATATGGCTACACCTTC.

The CDR3 sequence is CASSEPGGRSTDEKLFF. DNA of the CDR3: TGTGCCAGCAGTGAACCCGGGGGCAGGAGCACTGATGAAAAACTGTTTTTT. The gene calls are TRBV6-1 and TRBJ1-4, with TRBD1 as a possible D gene (6 bases). This CDR3 is built from 17 residues. V dropped 2 bases and J dropped 6 bases, with 19 bases sitting between them. Germline V gene data show CDR1 as MNHNS and CDR2 as SASEGT.

This chain uses TRBV29-1 with TRBJ2-7; no clear D gene. Germline V gives CDR1 SQVTM, CDR2 ANQGSEA. Trimming shortened V by 5 bases and J by 2 bases, and 7 bases separated the two germline ends. The CDR3 covers 11 residues. CDR3 amino acids: CSVSFTYEQYF. In DNA, the CDR3 is TGCAGCGTTTCCTTTACCTACGAGCAGTACTTC.

This chain uses TRBV5-4 with TRBJ2-5, with 14 bases fitting TRBD2. CDR1 is SGHNT, CDR2 YYREEE, per germline (reference sequence). Losses at the gene ends were 4 bases for V and 5 bases for J; bases not matched to a gene: 4. This CDR3 is built from 15 residues. The CDR3: CASSQGLAGEETQYF. The CDR3 nucleotides read TGTGCCAGCAGCCAGGGACTAGCGGGAGAGGAGACCCAGTACTTC.

The genes are TRBV7-8 and TRBJ1-1; D is undetermined. V was clipped by 0 bases and J by 4 bases, with 9 bases between them. The CDR3 has 14 amino acids. The germline V gene has CDR1 SGHVS and CDR2 FQNEAQ. CDR3 sequence reads: CASSLALVGTEAFF. CDR3 nucleotides: TGTGCCAGCAGCTTAGCGCTAGTGGGCACTGAAGCTTTCTTT.

V gene TRBV5-1 combines with J gene TRBJ2-3; maybe TRBD2 (7 bases). Germline values: CDR1 SGHRS, CDR2 YFSETQ. The CDR3 extends over 16 amino acids. With 1 base removed from V and 5 bases from J, the gap between germline ends came to 17 bases. CDR3 DNA sequence: TGCGCCAGCAGCTTGATTGCGGGGGCCGTTGGAGATACGCAGTATTTT. Amino acid sequence: CASSLIAGAVGDTQYF.

The rearrangement links TRBV6-5 to TRBJ2-7; 8 bases match TRBD2. In germline, CDR1 is MNHEY, CDR2 SVGAGI. CDR3 length: 14 amino acids. The junction had 4 bases not matched to a gene; V was cut back by 5 bases and J by 1 base. In nucleotides, the CDR3 is TGTGCCAGCAGTCGGACTAGCCCATCCTACGAGCAGTACTTC. It specifies CASSRTSPSYEQYF.

This chain joins TRBV19 and TRBJ2-2; tentatively, D is TRBD2 (6 bases). Germline V lookup: CDR1 LNHDA, CDR2 SQIVND (reference sequence). The V gene lost 7 bases and the J gene lost 0 bases, with 9 bases spanning the gap. The CDR3 consists of 14 residues. The CDR3 region has the DNA TGTGCCAGTACGCGGGGTTCGAACACCGGGGAGCTGTTTTTT. Amino acid sequence: CASTRGSNTGELFF.

This clone was seen a handful of times. DNA of the CDR3: TGTGCCAGTAGAGGACTGGACGAGGAGACCCAGTACTTC. It codes for CASRGLDEETQYF. The rearrangement links TRBV19 to TRBJ2-5; TRBD2 is a possible D gene (5 bases). Germline loops: CDR1 LNHDA, CDR2 SQIVND (reference sequence). Trimming shortened V by 6 bases and J by 5 bases, and 13 bases separated the two germline ends. The CDR3 contains 13 residues.

This rearrangement joins TRBV6-5 to TRBJ1-2; unclear D gene. Germline CDR1 reads MNHEY; CDR2 reads SVGAGI. The CDR3 has 14 amino acids. Trimming removed 6 bases at V and 0 bases at J, with 11 bases between. CDR3 sequence reads: CASSRTQTNYGYTF. The CDR3 nucleotides are TGTGCCAGCAGCCGTACACAAACTAACTATGGCTACACCTTC.

The chain combines TRBV9 with TRBJ2-1; D could derive from TRBD1 or TRBD2 (6 bases each). Germline V gene sequence: CDR1 SGDLS, CDR2 YYNGEE. The CDR3 has 15 residues. V was shortened by 4 bases and J by 6 bases, with 17 bases between the two germline ends. CDR3 bases: TGTGCCAGCAGCCCACCAGAGAAGGGGGGCAATGAGCAGTTCTTC. Amino acids: CASSPPEKGGNEQFF.

V is TRBV7-8 and J is TRBJ2-1; 11 bases are shared with TRBD2. Germline CDR1 reads SGHVS; CDR2 reads FQNEAQ. V dropped 1 base and J dropped 7; count of bases not matched to a gene: 6. The CDR3 has 16 amino acids. CDR3 in amino acids: CASSLGGTSGKNEQFF. The CDR3 DNA sequence: TGTGCCAGCAGCTTAGGGGGGACTAGCGGAAAGAATGAGCAGTTCTTC.

This clone was seen only a few times. This chain uses TRBV7-9 with TRBJ1-1; 9 bases align to TRBD1. V lost 1 base and J lost 7; bases outside the gene matches: 7. Germline V gene data show CDR1 as SEHNR and CDR2 as FQNEAQ (reference sequence). There are 15 residues in the CDR3. CDR3 nucleotide sequence: TGTGCCAGCAGCTTAGGGACAGGGGATTGGGGTGAAGCTTTCTTT. Its protein product is CASSLGTGDWGEAFF.

The rearrangement joins TRBV5-6 to TRBJ1-2, with 9 bases lining up with TRBD1. The germline CDR1 and CDR2 sequences are SGHDT and YYEEEE. The CDR3 contains 13 residues. J lost 6 bases, V lost 2 bases, and 2 bases had no gene match. The CDR3 loop is CASSFGTGHGYTF. CDR3 sequence (DNA): TGTGCCAGCAGCTTTGGGACAGGGCATGGCTACACCTTC.

As for this clone: Other DNA sequences in the sample encode the same CDR3. The chain employs TRBV4-3 and TRBJ2-3, with TRBD1 as a possible D gene (5 bases). CDR1 is LGHNA and CDR2 is YSLEER in the germline V gene. The CDR3 is 13 amino acids. V lost 3 bases and J lost 5, with 9 bases in between. DNA of the CDR3: TGCGCCAGCAGCCAGGACATTGGAGATACGCAGTATTTT. Its translation: CASSQDIGDTQYF.